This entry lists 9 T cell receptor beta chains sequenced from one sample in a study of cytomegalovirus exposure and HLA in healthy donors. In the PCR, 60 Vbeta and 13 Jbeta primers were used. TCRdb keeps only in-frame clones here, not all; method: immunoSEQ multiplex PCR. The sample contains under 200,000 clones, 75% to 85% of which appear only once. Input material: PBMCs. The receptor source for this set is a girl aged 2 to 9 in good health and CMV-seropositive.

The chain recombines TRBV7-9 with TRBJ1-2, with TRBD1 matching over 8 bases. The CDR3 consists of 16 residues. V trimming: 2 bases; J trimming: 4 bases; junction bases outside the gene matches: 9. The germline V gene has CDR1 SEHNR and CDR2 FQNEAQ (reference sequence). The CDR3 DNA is TGTGCCAGCAGCTTACGCGGACAGGGAGGGAGCTATGGCTACACCTTC. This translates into CASSLRGQGGSYGYTF.

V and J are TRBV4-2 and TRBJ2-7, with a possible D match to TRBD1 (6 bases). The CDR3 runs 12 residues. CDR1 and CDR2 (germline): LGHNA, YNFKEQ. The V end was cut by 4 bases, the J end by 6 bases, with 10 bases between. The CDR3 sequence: CASSLGTSEQYF. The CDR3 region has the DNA TGTGCCAGCAGCCTGGGGACATCCGAGCAGTACTTC.

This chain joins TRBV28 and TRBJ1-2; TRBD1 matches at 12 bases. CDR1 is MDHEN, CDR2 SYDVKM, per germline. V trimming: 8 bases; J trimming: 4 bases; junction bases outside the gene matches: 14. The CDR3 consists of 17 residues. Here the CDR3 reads CASAIGDRGRESYGYTF. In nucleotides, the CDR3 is TGTGCCAGCGCTATAGGGGACAGGGGGCGCGAGAGCTATGGCTACACCTTC.

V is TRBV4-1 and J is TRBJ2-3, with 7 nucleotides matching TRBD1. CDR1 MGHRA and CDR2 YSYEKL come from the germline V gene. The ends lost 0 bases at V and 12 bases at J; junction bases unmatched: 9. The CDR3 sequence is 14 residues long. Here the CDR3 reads CASSQDQVDRVQYF. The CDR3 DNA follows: TGCGCCAGCAGCCAAGATCAAGTAGACAGGGTCCAGTATTTT.

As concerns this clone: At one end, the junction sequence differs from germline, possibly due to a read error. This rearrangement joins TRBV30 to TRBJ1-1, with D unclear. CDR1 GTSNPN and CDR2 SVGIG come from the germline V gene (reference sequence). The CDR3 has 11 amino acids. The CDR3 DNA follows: TGTGCCTGGAGGGAACAGTCTGAAGCTTCCTTT. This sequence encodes CAWREQSEASF.

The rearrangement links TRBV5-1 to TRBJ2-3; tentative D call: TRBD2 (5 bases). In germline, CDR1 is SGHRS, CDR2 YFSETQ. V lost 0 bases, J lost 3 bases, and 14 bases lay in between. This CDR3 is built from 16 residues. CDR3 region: CASSLVRGATTDTQYF. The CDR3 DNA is TGCGCCAGCAGCTTGGTCCGGGGAGCAACGACAGATACGCAGTATTTT.

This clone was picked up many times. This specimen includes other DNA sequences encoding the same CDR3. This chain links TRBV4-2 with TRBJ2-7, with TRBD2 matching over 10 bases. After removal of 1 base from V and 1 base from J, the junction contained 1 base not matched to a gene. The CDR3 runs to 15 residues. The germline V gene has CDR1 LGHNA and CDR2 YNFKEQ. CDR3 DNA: TGTGCCAGCAGCCAAGGACTAGCGGGTTCCTACGAGCAGTACTTC. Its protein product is CASSQGLAGSYEQYF.

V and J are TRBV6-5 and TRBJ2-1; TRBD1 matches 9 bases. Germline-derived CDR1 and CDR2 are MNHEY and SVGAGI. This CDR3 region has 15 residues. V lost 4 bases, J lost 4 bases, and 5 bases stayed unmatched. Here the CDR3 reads CASSSPGQGYNEQFF. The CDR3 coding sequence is TGTGCCAGCAGTTCTCCGGGACAGGGTTACAATGAGCAGTTCTTC.

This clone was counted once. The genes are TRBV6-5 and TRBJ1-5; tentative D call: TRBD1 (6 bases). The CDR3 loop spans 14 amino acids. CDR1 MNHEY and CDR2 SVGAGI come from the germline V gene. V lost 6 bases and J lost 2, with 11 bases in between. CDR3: CASSLRTGNQPQHF. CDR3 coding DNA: TGTGCCAGCAGCCTTCGGACAGGCAATCAGCCCCAGCATTTT.